A single sample is the source of the 25 T cell receptor beta chains below, sequenced in a study of STAT3 mutations in large granular lymphocyte leukemia. Clones were sequenced by immunoSEQ multiplex PCR, and TCRdb holds only the in-frame ones, with some missing. The table shows approximately 3,100 clones, with more than 40% occurring only once. Whole-study findings and limits: In T-cell large granular lymphocyte leukemia, about half of patients showed multiple immunodominant subclonotypes.

The antigens for these receptors are not known. Sequenced: peripheral blood mononuclear cells. The receptor set was obtained from a man aged 45 to 65 with T-cell large granular lymphocyte leukemia. Some clones in this sample may be carry-over from other donors' samples.

The chain employs TRBV5-8 and TRBJ2-1; D is unclear. Germline CDR1 and CDR2: SGHTS and YDEGEE. V was clipped by 3 bases and J by 8 bases, with 15 bases between them. This CDR3 is 14 amino acids long. CDR3 sequence: CASSSGDLADEQFF. Here the CDR3 DNA reads TGTGCCAGCAGCTCCGGTGACCTGGCGGATGAGCAGTTCTTC.

This clone was seen only a few times. J is TRBJ2-7 and V is TRBV29-1, with 9 bases identical to TRBD1. J lost 5 bases, V lost 5 bases, and 7 bases had no gene match. Germline CDR1 and CDR2: SQVTM and ANQGSEA. CDR3 length: 13 amino acids. The CDR3 DNA reads as TGCAGCGTTAGCCGGGACAGGGTCGACGAGCAGTACTTC. This sequence encodes CSVSRDRVDEQYF.

The chain joins TRBV30 to TRBJ1-2, with a weak D call TRBD1 (6 bases). Deletions cut 2 bases from V and 6 bases from J, with 22 bases between. The V gene's germline CDR1 is GTSNPN and CDR2 SVGIG (reference sequence). The CDR3 length is 16 residues. The CDR3: CAWSLFGGRGRDGYTF. CDR3 sequence (DNA): TGTGCCTGGAGTCTCTTTGGGGGCAGGGGCAGGGATGGCTACACCTTC.

V gene TRBV30 combines with J gene TRBJ1-6; tentative D call: TRBD1 (6 bases). The CDR3 loop spans 15 amino acids. V shed 2 bases and J shed 7 bases, with 15 bases lying between them. CDR1 is GTSNPN and CDR2 is SVGIG in the germline V gene (reference sequence). This CDR3 is CAWSYIGQSNSPLHF. For the CDR3, the DNA is TGTGCCTGGAGTTATATAGGACAGAGCAATTCACCCCTCCACTTT.

The rearrangement uses TRBV6-5 and TRBJ1-1, with D uncertain. The germline V gene encodes CDR1 MNHEY and CDR2 SVGAGI. The CDR3 runs 12 residues. The V and J ends lost 3 bases and 7 bases respectively, with 9 bases between them. The CDR3 sequence is CASSYLGNEAFF. The CDR3 DNA follows: TGTGCCAGCAGTTATTTGGGTAATGAAGCTTTCTTT.

This clone is deemed medium-sized. The chain combines TRBV5-6 with TRBJ2-7; TRBD2 matches 11 bases. The junction had 4 bases not matched to a gene; V was cut back by 3 bases and J by 11 bases. The V gene's germline CDR1 is SGHDT and CDR2 YYEEEE. The CDR3 runs 12 residues. DNA of the CDR3: TGTGCCAGCAGCTCGACTAGCGGGAAGGAGTACTTC. It is translated as CASSSTSGKEYF.

The J gene is TRBJ2-3, the V gene TRBV10-3; D possibly corresponds to TRBD1 (5 bases). V lost 3 bases, J lost 2 bases, and 12 bases lay in between. The V gene's germline CDR1 is ENHRY and CDR2 SYGVKD. The CDR3 runs to 15 residues. The CDR3: CAISEGDWDTDTQYF. The CDR3 DNA reads as TGTGCCATCAGTGAAGGGGATTGGGACACAGATACGCAGTATTTT.

CDR3 bases: TGCGCCAGCGGGGCAGAGATTAATTCACCCCTCCACTTT. Translating gives CASGAEINSPLHF. V usage is TRBV5-1 and J usage is TRBJ1-6; possible D gene TRBD1, 5 bases. V was trimmed by 7 bases and J by 6 bases, leaving 11 bases between them. This CDR3 is 13 amino acids long. From germline, CDR1 is SGHRS and CDR2 YFSETQ.

The sample holds a few counts of this clone. The chain links TRBV7-9 to TRBJ1-2; perhaps TRBD1 as D (5 bases). There are 12 residues in the CDR3. Germline V gene sequence: CDR1 SEHNR, CDR2 FQNEAQ (reference sequence). CDR3 nucleotides: TGTGTCGGCGCGGGGGGGAACTATGGCTACACCTTC. It translates to CVGAGGNYGYTF.

The rearrangement joins TRBV30 to TRBJ1-2; 8 bases match TRBD1. The length of the CDR3 is 12 residues. CDR1 and CDR2 (germline): GTSNPN, SVGIG (reference sequence). The J segment lost 8 bases and the V segment lost 2 bases, leaving 4 bases of the junction unmatched. CDR3 amino acids: CAWSLGQGGYTF. The CDR3 bases are TGTGCCTGGAGTCTCGGACAGGGCGGCTACACCTTC.

The chain carries TRBV10-3 and TRBJ1-6; weak D call: TRBD1 (6 bases). V lost 3 bases, J lost 7 bases, and 16 bases lay in between. The CDR3 loop spans 16 amino acids. Germline assignment: CDR1 ENHRY and CDR2 SYGVKD. CDR3 bases: TGTGCCATCAGTGAAACAGGACAGCTTGTAAATTCACCCCTCCACTTT. It encodes CAISETGQLVNSPLHF.

The chain carries TRBV2 and TRBJ2-3, with D maybe TRBD1 (5 bases). V was pared by 9 bases and J by 3 bases, with 7 bases between. CDR1 and CDR2 from the germline V gene are SNHLY and FYNNEI. CDR3 length equals 11 residues. CDR3 DNA: TGTGCCAGTCAGGGAACAGATACGCAGTATTTT. Its protein product is CASQGTDTQYF.

This clone showed up just a few times. This chain joins TRBV5-8 and TRBJ1-2; D unresolved. Germline CDR1 and CDR2: SGHTS and YDEGEE. V was clipped by 4 bases and J by 4 bases, with 14 bases between them. The CDR3 is 14 residues long. CDR3 region: CASSNEGKGYGYTF. The CDR3 nucleotides read TGTGCCAGCAGCAACGAAGGGAAGGGCTATGGCTACACCTTC.

This clone was seen more than once but under ten times. A much bigger clone sits one base away, suggesting this may be a read error. This sequence joins TRBV6-5 and TRBJ1-2, with D possibly matching TRBD1 (6 bases). CDR3 length: 14 amino acids. Germline CDR1 and CDR2: MNHEY and SVGAGI. V shed 6 bases and J shed 8 bases, with 19 bases lying between them. The CDR3 DNA is TGTGCCAGCAGCTTGGGGGGCCTGAGGGTCGGCTACACCTTC. Translation: CASSLGGLRVGYTF.

This clone was detected a few times. V usage is TRBV5-1 and J usage is TRBJ2-7; 8 positions agree with TRBD1. J was trimmed by 6 bases and V by 4 bases; bases with no gene match: 9. The germline CDR1 and CDR2 sequences are SGHRS and YFSETQ. This CDR3 is built from 14 residues. The DNA for the CDR3 is TGCGCCAGCAGCGAATCCGGGACAGGTGGCGAGCAGTACTTC. Protein sequence: CASSESGTGGEQYF.

This clone has only a few counts. V usage is TRBV30 and J usage is TRBJ2-7; D perhaps matches TRBD2 (5 bases). This CDR3 contains 13 residues. V was shortened by 2 bases and J by 0 bases, with 8 bases between the two germline ends. Germline CDR1 and CDR2: GTSNPN and SVGIG (reference sequence). The CDR3 sequence is CAWSKGSSYEQYF. Here the CDR3 DNA reads TGTGCCTGGAGTAAAGGGAGCTCCTACGAGCAGTACTTC. Supplemented by reference TRBV30 and TRBJ2-7, the full variable domain reads SQTIHQWPATLVQPVGSPLSLECTVEGTSNPNLYWYRQAAGRGLQLLFYSVGIGQISSEVPQNLSASRPQDRQFILSSKKLLLSDSGFYLCAWSKGSSYEQYFGPGTRLTVT.

V usage is TRBV5-1 and J usage is TRBJ1-5, with a weak D call TRBD1 (6 bases). Looked up from germline, CDR1 is SGHRS and CDR2 is YFSETQ. The CDR3 spans 16 residues. Trimming removed 0 bases at V and 2 bases at J, with 12 bases between. The CDR3: CASSLVGGGGNQPQHF. CDR3 in DNA: TGCGCCAGCAGCTTGGTGGGAGGGGGGGGCAATCAGCCCCAGCATTTT.

This chain connects TRBV15 to TRBJ1-3, with 10 positions matching TRBD1. Per germline, CDR1 LNHNV and CDR2 YYDKDF (reference sequence). CDR3 length equals 15 residues. The junction had 3 bases not matched to a gene; V was cut back by 3 bases and J by 4 bases. CDR3 region: CATSRDRGEGNTIYF. The CDR3, as DNA: TGTGCCACCAGCAGGGACAGGGGGGAAGGAAACACCATATATTTT.

This clone was recorded only once. The gene calls are TRBV5-1 and TRBJ1-6; possibly TRBD1 for D (6 bases). V was cut by 0 bases and J by 10 bases, with 14 bases left in between. The CDR3 totals 15 residues. Germline V gene lookup returns CDR1 SGHRS and CDR2 YFSETQ. The DNA for the CDR3 is TGCGCCAGCAGCTTGGCCGGGACAAGGGTCTCACCCCTCCACTTT. Encoded protein: CASSLAGTRVSPLHF.

This clone was observed a few times. The chain carries TRBV5-1 and TRBJ2-7; D gene unclear. The CDR3 spans 12 residues. Trimming left V 0 bases short and J 6 bases short, with 7 bases between. Germline V gene lookup returns CDR1 SGHRS and CDR2 YFSETQ. CDR3 sequence: CASSLVRSEQYF. The CDR3 nucleotides read TGCGCCAGCAGCTTGGTGAGGAGCGAGCAGTACTTC.

The chain has TRBV7-9 and TRBJ2-4; D perhaps matches TRBD2 (5 bases). V lost 1 base, J lost 0 bases, and 16 bases lay in between. This CDR3 region has 18 residues. CDR1 and CDR2 from the germline V gene are SEHNR and FQNEAQ (reference sequence). The CDR3 coding sequence is TGTGCCAGCAGCTTAGACGGAGTGCGGGTCGAAGCCAAAAACATTCAGTACTTC. It specifies CASSLDGVRVEAKNIQYF.

This sequence joins TRBV25-1 and TRBJ2-7, with D unclear. Germline V gene lookup returns CDR1 MGHDK and CDR2 SYGVNS. V gave up 2 bases and J gave up 6 bases, with 14 bases separating them. The CDR3 is made up of 14 amino acids. The CDR3 bases are TGTGCCAGCAGTGAAGCTCTAGTGCTGGGCGAGCAGTACTTC. Translation: CASSEALVLGEQYF.

This clone was detected a few times. The chain employs TRBV28 and TRBJ2-7, with D perhaps TRBD1 or TRBD2 (5 bases each). Trimming removed 6 bases at V and 0 bases at J, with 12 bases between. The CDR3 spans 14 residues. Germline CDR1 reads MDHEN; CDR2 reads SYDVKM. CDR3 DNA: TGTGCCAGCAGCGTTCGGGGCCACTCCTACGAGCAGTACTTC. This gives the protein CASSVRGHSYEQYF.

This clone appeared a few times. The genes are TRBV28 and TRBJ2-5; tentatively, D is TRBD1 or TRBD2 (7 bases each). The length of the CDR3 is 16 residues. Trimming took off 3 bases at V and 0 bases at J, with 14 bases between the two ends. Germline V CDR1 and CDR2: MDHEN, SYDVKM. CDR3 sequence reads: CASSLRAGGDQETQYF. The CDR3 nucleotides read TGTGCCAGCAGTTTGAGGGCAGGGGGGGACCAAGAGACCCAGTACTTC.

The chain employs TRBV6-1 and TRBJ2-6; the D is unclear. Germline lookup yields CDR1 MNHNS and CDR2 SASEGT. V was shortened by 8 bases and J by 0 bases, with 8 bases between the two germline ends. The CDR3 totals 14 residues. CDR3 loop: CASGPYSGANVLTF. CDR3 nucleotide sequence: TGTGCCAGCGGTCCATACTCTGGGGCCAACGTCCTGACTTTC.